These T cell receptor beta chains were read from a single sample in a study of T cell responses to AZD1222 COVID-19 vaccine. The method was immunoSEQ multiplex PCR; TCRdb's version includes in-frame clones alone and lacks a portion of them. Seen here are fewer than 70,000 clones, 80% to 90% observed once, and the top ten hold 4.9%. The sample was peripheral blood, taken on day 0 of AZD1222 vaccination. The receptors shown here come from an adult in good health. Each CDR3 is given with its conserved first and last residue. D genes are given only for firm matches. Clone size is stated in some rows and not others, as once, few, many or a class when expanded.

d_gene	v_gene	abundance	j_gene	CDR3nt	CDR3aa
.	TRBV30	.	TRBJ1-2	TGTGCCTGGAGTGTGGGCTATGGCTACACCTTC	CAWSVGYGYTF
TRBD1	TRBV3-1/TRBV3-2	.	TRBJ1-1	TGTGCCAGCAGCCAAGGCCAGGGGGCCATGTTT	CASSQGQGAMF
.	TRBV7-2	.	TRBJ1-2	TGTGCCAGCAGCTCCATGAACTATGGCTACACCTTC	CASSSMNYGYTF
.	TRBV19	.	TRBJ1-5	TGTGCCAGTAGTCTAAGACAGAATGGACCAGGCAATCAGCCCCAGCATTTT	CASSLRQNGPGNQPQHF
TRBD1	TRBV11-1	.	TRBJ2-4	TGTGCCAGCAGTACAGGGGCCTTAGCCAAAAACATTCAGTACTTC	CASSTGALAKNIQYF
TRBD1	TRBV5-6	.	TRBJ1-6	TGTGCCAGCAGCTTGATCGGGACAGGGCCCACCTTT	CASSLIGTGPTF
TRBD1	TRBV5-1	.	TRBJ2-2	TGCGCCAGCAGCAACGCCGGGACAGCTAACACCGGGGAGCTGTTTTTT	CASSNAGTANTGELFF
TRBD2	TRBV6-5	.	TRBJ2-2	TGTGCCAGCGGGACTAGCGGAAACACCGGGGAGCTGTTTTTT	CASGTSGNTGELFF
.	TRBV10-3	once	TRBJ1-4	TGTGCCATCAGTGACGAGGGAGGAGAAAAACTGTTTTTT	CAISDEGGEKLFF
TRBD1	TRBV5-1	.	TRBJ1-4	TGCGCCAGCAGCCCGGGACAGGGGAATGAAAAACTGTTTTTT	CASSPGQGNEKLFF
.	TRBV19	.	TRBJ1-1	TGTGCCAGTAGCCCGGGGAAGAACACTGAAGCTTTCTTT	CASSPGKNTEAFF
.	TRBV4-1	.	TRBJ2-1	TGCGCCAGCAGCCAAGATTTGGGGGGCTCCTACAATGAGCAGTTCTTC	CASSQDLGGSYNEQFF
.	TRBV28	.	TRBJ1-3	TGTGCCAGCAGAGGAAACTTACCCGGAAACACCATATATTTT	CASRGNLPGNTIYF
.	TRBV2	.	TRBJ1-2	TGTGCCAGCAGTGTAACAGATGTATATGGCTACACCTTC	CASSVTDVYGYTF
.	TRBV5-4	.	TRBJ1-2	TGTGCCAGCAGCTTGGAGCACAGGGAAAACTATGGCTACACCTTC	CASSLEHRENYGYTF
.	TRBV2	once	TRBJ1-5	TGTGCCAGCAGTTTGGGGGTCAACAATCAGCCCCAGCATTTT	CASSLGVNNQPQHF
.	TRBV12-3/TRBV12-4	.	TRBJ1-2	TGTGCCAGCAGTTTTGGGCGGGGCTATGGCTACACCTTC	CASSFGRGYGYTF
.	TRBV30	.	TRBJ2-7	TGTGCCTGGAGTTTGAGAGGCCACGAGCAGTACTTC	CAWSLRGHEQYF
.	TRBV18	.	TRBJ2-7	TGTGCCAGCTCACCACAGGGGCTTCCCTACGAGCAGTACTTC	CASSPQGLPYEQYF
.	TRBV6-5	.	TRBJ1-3	TGTGCCAGCAGTTACTCGCAGGCCCACTCTGGAAACACCATATATTTT	CASSYSQAHSGNTIYF
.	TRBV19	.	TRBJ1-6	TGTGCCAGTAGTATATGGGGGCGGAAGAGCTCCTATAATTCACCCCTCCACTTT	CASSIWGRKSSYNSPLHF
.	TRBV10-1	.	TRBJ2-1	TGCGCCAGCAGTGATGAACTTTCCTCCTACAATGAGCAGTTCTTC	CASSDELSSYNEQFF
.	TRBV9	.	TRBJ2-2	TGTGCCAGCAGCGTAGTAACCGGGGAGCTGTTTTTT	CASSVVTGELFF
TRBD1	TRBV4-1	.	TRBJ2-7	TGCGCCAGCAGCCGCAGGGGACAGGGGTTCTACGAGCAGTACTTC	CASSRRGQGFYEQYF
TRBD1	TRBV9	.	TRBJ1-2	TGTGCCAGCAGCGTGGGACAGGAACGCTACACCTTC	CASSVGQERYTF
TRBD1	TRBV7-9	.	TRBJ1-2	TGTGCCAGCAGCGCTCGACAGGGCGGCTATGGCTACACCTTC	CASSARQGGYGYTF
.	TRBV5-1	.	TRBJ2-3	TGCGCCAGCAGCTTGGTCCGTAGCACAGATACGCAGTATTTT	CASSLVRSTDTQYF
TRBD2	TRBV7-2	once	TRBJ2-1	TGTGCCAGCAGCTTAGCGGGGGGGATCTACAATGAGCAGTTCTTC	CASSLAGGIYNEQFF
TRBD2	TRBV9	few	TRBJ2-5	TGTGCCAGCAGCCTCGAGGTAGCGGGGGGCCAAGAGACCCAGTACTTC	CASSLEVAGGQETQYF
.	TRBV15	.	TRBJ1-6	TGTGCCACCAGCAAGGGGGTTAATTCACCCCTCCACTTT	CATSKGVNSPLHF
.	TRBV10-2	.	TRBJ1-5	TGCGCCAGCAGTGAACTAAGGATTGGCAATCAGCCCCAGCATTTT	CASSELRIGNQPQHF
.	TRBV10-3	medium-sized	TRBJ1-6	TGTGCCATCAGTGACCCACAGGGTTATAATTCACCCCTCCACTTT	CAISDPQGYNSPLHF
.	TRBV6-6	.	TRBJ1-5	TGTGCGGTGGGCAGGGACAATCAGCCCCAGCATTTT	CAVGRDNQPQHF
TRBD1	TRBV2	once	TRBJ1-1	TGTGCCACCAGAGACAGGGCACGCGAAGCTTTCTTT	CATRDRAREAFF
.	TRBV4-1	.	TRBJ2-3	TGCGCCAGCAGCCAAGACAGAGGAGTCACAGATACGCAGTATTTT	CASSQDRGVTDTQYF
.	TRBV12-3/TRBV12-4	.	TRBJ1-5	TGTGCCAGCAGTTTTCGGACGTATCCCCAGCATTTT	CASSFRTYPQHF
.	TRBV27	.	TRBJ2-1	TGTGCCAGCAGTTTGGGTCAGCACCCCTACAATGAGCAGTTCTTC	CASSLGQHPYNEQFF
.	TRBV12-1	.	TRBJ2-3	TGTGCCAGCAGCTTTTTCTTTACCTCCGAGGGCACAGATACGCAGTATTTT	CASSFFFTSEGTDTQYF
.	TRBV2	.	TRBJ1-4	TGTGCCAGCACCTCCTATAGAGCAACTAATGAAAAACTGTTTTTT	CASTSYRATNEKLFF
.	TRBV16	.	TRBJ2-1	TGTGCCAGCAGCCAATCTTCTACAGGGAGCTCCTACAATGAGCAGTTCTTC	CASSQSSTGSSYNEQFF
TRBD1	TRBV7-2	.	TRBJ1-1	TGTGCCAGCAGCCCACAGGGGCGGACTGAAGCTTTCTTT	CASSPQGRTEAFF
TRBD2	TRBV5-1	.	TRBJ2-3	TGCGCCAGCAGCTCCTTGACTAGCGGGGGGTGGAGCACAGATACGCAGTATTTT	CASSSLTSGGWSTDTQYF
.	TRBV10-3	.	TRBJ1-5	TGTGCCATCAGTGATTTTCCCAGCAATCAGCCCCAGCATTTT	CAISDFPSNQPQHF
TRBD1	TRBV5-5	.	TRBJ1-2	TGTGCCAGCAGGCCTACAGGGGGCGCAGAGGAAGGCTACACCTTC	CASRPTGGAEEGYTF
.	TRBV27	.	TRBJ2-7	TGTGCCAGCAGTTACCGGGACACGGTTTCCTACGAGCAGTACTTC	CASSYRDTVSYEQYF
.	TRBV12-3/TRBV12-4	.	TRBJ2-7	TGTGCCAGCAGTTTTCGCCTCTCCTACGAGCAGTACTTC	CASSFRLSYEQYF
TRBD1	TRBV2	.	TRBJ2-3	TGTGCCAGCAGTGAAACAGGGGGCAGGTCAGATACGCAGTATTTT	CASSETGGRSDTQYF
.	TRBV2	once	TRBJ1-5	TGTGCCAGCAGTTGGGACATCGGGTCTCCCCAGCATTTT	CASSWDIGSPQHF
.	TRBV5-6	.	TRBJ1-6	TGTGCCAGCAGCTTGGTTGGGAGGAATTCACCCCTCCACTTT	CASSLVGRNSPLHF
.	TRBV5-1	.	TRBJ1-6	TGCGCCAGCAGCTTTGCAGGGCAGAATTCACCCCTCCACTTT	CASSFAGQNSPLHF
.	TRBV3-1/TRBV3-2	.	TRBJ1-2	TGTGCCAGCAGCCAATATGAGGGCTACACCTTC	CASSQYEGYTF
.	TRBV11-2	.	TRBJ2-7	TGTGCCAGCGGGGCCGGGACACCCCCCTACGAGCAGTACTTC	CASGAGTPPYEQYF
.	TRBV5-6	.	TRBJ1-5	TGTGCCAGCAGCTTGTCCGGATTTAGCAATCAGCCCCAGCATTTT	CASSLSGFSNQPQHF